A single sample gave rise to the 25 T cell receptor beta chains below, sequenced in a study of control samples from healthy donors and cancer patients. The protocol was immunoSEQ multiplex PCR, while the TCRdb copy is restricted to in-frame clones and leaves out a portion. The sample carries about 140,000 clones, over 85% recorded once. The sample comprised blood. The receptors stem from a man between 25 and 39 years old in good health.

The V call is TRBV28, the J call TRBJ1-2; possibly TRBD1 for D (6 bases). V dropped 2 bases and J dropped 5 bases, with 18 bases sitting between them. The germline V gene has CDR1 MDHEN and CDR2 SYDVKM. The CDR3 contains 16 residues. The CDR3 loop reads CASSLTGLQIFYGYTF. In DNA, the CDR3 is TGTGCCAGCAGTTTAACAGGGCTACAAATCTTTTATGGCTACACCTTC.

The rearrangement joins TRBV29-1 to TRBJ2-7; unclear D gene. V gave up 4 bases and J gave up 4 bases, with 11 bases separating them. The CDR3 is made up of 12 amino acids. CDR1 SQVTM and CDR2 ANQGSEA come from the germline V gene. The CDR3 coding sequence is TGCAGCGTTGCAGCCAGAGGATACGAGCAGTACTTC. It encodes CSVAARGYEQYF.

This clone has just a few counts. CDR3 sequence (DNA): TGTGCCAGCAGCCAAGTCCAAGGTGGGGAGCAGTTCTTC. As protein: CASSQVQGGEQFF. This rearrangement joins TRBV3-1 (or the pseudogene TRBV3-2) to TRBJ2-1; D is undetermined. From germline, CDR1 is LGHDT and CDR2 YNNKEL (reference sequence). This CDR3 spans 13 amino acids. Trimming cost V 1 base and J 10 bases, with 11 bases left between them.

V gene TRBV6-6 combines with J gene TRBJ1-2; 8 positions match TRBD1. Germline CDR1 and CDR2: MNHNY and SVGAGI (reference sequence). The CDR3 extends over 15 amino acids. Trimming removed 2 bases from V and 4 bases from J; junction bases left unmatched: 6. In DNA form, the CDR3 reads TGTGCCAGCAGTTACGGACAGGGTGAGACCTATGGCTACACCTTC. It specifies CASSYGQGETYGYTF.

The genes are TRBV11-2 and TRBJ2-1; unclear D gene. The germline V and J ends were trimmed by 5 bases and 4 bases, with 15 bases remaining between them. The V gene's germline CDR1 is SGHAT and CDR2 FQNNGV. The CDR3 is 15 amino acids. CDR3 nucleotides: TGTGCCAGCAGCCCCCCGAACCGACAATACAATGAGCAGTTCTTC. The encoded protein is CASSPPNRQYNEQFF.

V gene TRBV19 combines with J gene TRBJ1-2; TRBD1 is a possible D gene (5 bases). V was cut by 8 bases and J by 3 bases, with 16 bases left in between. The CDR3 has 14 residues. Looked up from germline, CDR1 is LNHDA and CDR2 is SQIVND (reference sequence). The CDR3 coding sequence is TGTGCCAGTTCGACAGAACGATTCTACTATGGCTACACCTTC. Translation gives CASSTERFYYGYTF.

This chain connects TRBV4-2 to TRBJ1-5; D unclear. CDR1 and CDR2 (germline): LGHNA, YNFKEQ. The CDR3 extends over 15 amino acids. Deletions cut 0 bases from V and 2 bases from J, with 8 bases between. The CDR3 DNA is TGTGCCAGCAGCCAAGACTTGCTTGGCAATCAGCCCCAGCATTTT. It encodes CASSQDLLGNQPQHF.

This clone has just one count. The CDR3, as DNA: TGTGCCAGCAGCCAAAGGGGCTCTAGCACTGAAGCTTTCTTT. This encodes CASSQRGSSTEAFF. The chain combines TRBV7-9 with TRBJ1-1; perhaps TRBD1 as D (5 bases). Trimming left V 5 bases short and J 4 bases short, with 14 bases between. The germline gives CDR1 SEHNR, CDR2 FQNEAQ (reference sequence). CDR3 length: 14 amino acids.

This sequence joins TRBV27 and TRBJ2-5, with 7 bases identical to TRBD1. V was pared by 4 bases and J by 2 bases, with 10 bases of the junction left unmatched. The CDR3 has 16 residues. CDR1 MNHEY and CDR2 SMNVEV come from the germline V gene (reference sequence). The CDR3 loop reads CASSSTGRPRQETQYF. CDR3 in DNA: TGTGCCAGCAGTTCGACAGGGCGGCCAAGACAAGAGACCCAGTACTTC.

This rearrangement joins TRBV28 to TRBJ1-6; D is unclear. V shed 3 bases and J shed 0 bases, with 12 bases lying between them. CDR1 MDHEN and CDR2 SYDVKM come from the germline V gene. There are 17 residues in the CDR3. Here the CDR3 DNA reads TGTGCCAGCAGTTTGGATTTGGTGGGCTCCTATAATTCACCCCTCCACTTT. It codes for CASSLDLVGSYNSPLHF. The variable domain in full, with the rest retrieved from reference TRBV28 and TRBJ1-6, is DVKVTQSSRYLVKRTGEKVFLECVQDMDHENMFWYRQDPGLGLRLIYFSYDVKMKEKGDIPEGYSVSREKKERFSLILESASTNQTSMYLCASSLDLVGSYNSPLHFGNGTRLTVT.

The V gene is TRBV4-1, the J gene TRBJ1-2; D may be TRBD1 (5 bases). The germline CDR1 and CDR2 sequences are MGHRA and YSYEKL. The length of the CDR3 is 17 residues. Trimming pared 5 bases from V and 0 bases from J, leaving 19 bases between. Here the CDR3 DNA reads TGCGCCAGCAGCACTACAGTAGGAGGGACGGCTAACTATGGCTACACCTTC. It encodes CASSTTVGGTANYGYTF.

This CDR3 is CASSLGGEVWGPSYEQYF. The DNA for the CDR3 is TGTGCCAGCAGCTTAGGGGGTGAGGTGTGGGGACCCTCCTACGAGCAGTACTTC. This sequence joins TRBV7-9 and TRBJ2-7; perhaps D is TRBD1 or TRBD2 (5 bases each). The CDR3 consists of 18 residues. V lost 1 base, J lost 0 bases, and 19 bases lay in between. CDR1 SEHNR and CDR2 FQNEAQ come from the germline V gene (reference sequence).

The V gene is TRBV12-5, the J gene TRBJ2-7; tentatively, D is TRBD1 (6 bases). Trimming took 7 bases from V and 3 from J, leaving 13 bases between them. Germline V gene data show CDR1 as LGHNT and CDR2 as FRNRAP. The CDR3 totals 13 residues. The CDR3 nucleotides are TGTGCTAGTGCCCACAGGGCTTTCTACGAGCAGTACTTC. Translation gives CASAHRAFYEQYF.

The rearrangement links TRBV9 to TRBJ2-2; 7 positions agree with TRBD1. Germline-derived CDR1 and CDR2 are SGDLS and YYNGEE. This CDR3 contains 17 residues. J lost 2 bases, V lost 3 bases, and 10 bases had no gene match. CDR3 in amino acids: CASSAKPGQLNTGELFF. For the CDR3, the DNA is TGTGCCAGCAGCGCCAAACCGGGACAGCTAAACACCGGGGAGCTGTTTTTT.

The gene calls are TRBV6-2 or TRBV6-3 and TRBJ1-5; D is unresolved. V was shortened by 4 bases and J by 5 bases, with 15 bases between the two germline ends. The CDR3 runs 15 residues. CDR1 is MNHEY, CDR2 SVGEGT, per germline. CDR3 coding DNA: TGTGCCAGCAGTTTTCGGGGTTGGTACGATCAGCCCCAGCATTTT. Its protein product is CASSFRGWYDQPQHF.

This chain joins TRBV3-1 (or the pseudogene TRBV3-2) and TRBJ2-1; D ambiguous. This CDR3 spans 13 amino acids. Per the germline V gene, CDR1 is LGHDT and CDR2 is YNNKEL (reference sequence). The V end was cut by 0 bases, the J end by 12 bases, with 12 bases between. Here the CDR3 DNA reads TGTGCCAGCAGCCAAGATTTGACTTCGGCGCAGTTCTTC. It translates to CASSQDLTSAQFF.

This chain uses TRBV19 with TRBJ2-7, with D possibly being TRBD1 or TRBD2 (5 bases each). Germline lookup yields CDR1 LNHDA and CDR2 SQIVND (reference sequence). V was trimmed by 6 bases and J by 0 bases, leaving 15 bases between them. The CDR3 loop spans 15 amino acids. The CDR3 is CASRPGTASSYEQYF. Written as DNA, the CDR3 is TGTGCCAGTAGACCTGGGACGGCAAGCTCCTACGAGCAGTACTTC. The whole variable domain, filled in from reference TRBV19 and TRBJ2-7, reads DGGITQSPKYLFRKEGQNVTLSCEQNLNHDAMYWYRQDPGQGLRLIYYSQIVNDFQKGDIAEGYSVSREKKESFPLTVTSAQKNPTAFYLCASRPGTASSYEQYFGPGTRLTVT.

V gene TRBV4-2 combines with J gene TRBJ2-1; possibly TRBD2 for D (5 bases). The CDR3 extends over 16 amino acids. Germline lookup yields CDR1 LGHNA and CDR2 YNFKEQ. V dropped 4 bases and J dropped 2 bases, with 15 bases sitting between them. CDR3 amino acids: CASSRGLPSPYNEQFF. CDR3 bases: TGTGCCAGCAGCCGTGGACTCCCGTCCCCCTACAATGAGCAGTTCTTC.

This chain uses TRBV2 with TRBJ2-7; D is undetermined. The CDR3 consists of 15 residues. Trimming stripped 8 bases from V and 0 bases from J, with 17 bases between. Germline V gene data show CDR1 as SNHLY and CDR2 as FYNNEI. The CDR3 protein is CASERGRMSSYEQYF. The CDR3 nucleotides are TGTGCCAGCGAGAGAGGACGCATGAGCTCCTACGAGCAGTACTTC.

The rearrangement uses TRBV28 and TRBJ2-1, with 10 nucleotides matching TRBD2. The CDR3 covers 17 residues. V shed 6 bases, J shed 1 base, and the junction held 9 bases outside the gene matches. Looked up from germline, CDR1 is MDHEN and CDR2 is SYDVKM. Here the CDR3 reads CASSQDLAGVSYNEQFF. Here the CDR3 DNA reads TGTGCCAGCAGCCAAGATCTAGCGGGAGTATCCTACAATGAGCAGTTCTTC.

The chain joins TRBV7-9 to TRBJ1-4; D remains unclear. Trimming shortened V by 1 base and J by 10 bases, and 19 bases separated the two germline ends. CDR1 is SEHNR, CDR2 FQNEAQ, per germline (reference sequence). This CDR3 region has 16 residues. CDR3 protein: CASSLEGSWVLGKLFF. The CDR3 region has the DNA TGTGCCAGCAGCTTAGAAGGGTCGTGGGTTTTAGGAAAACTGTTTTTT.

This chain joins TRBV27 and TRBJ2-7; unclear D gene. Trimming stripped 1 base from V and 0 bases from J, with 16 bases between. CDR1 and CDR2 from the germline V gene are MNHEY and SMNVEV (reference sequence). The CDR3 spans 17 residues. This CDR3 is CASSLYPESHSSYEQYF. Here the CDR3 DNA reads TGTGCCAGCAGTTTATACCCCGAGAGCCACAGCTCCTACGAGCAGTACTTC.

The rearrangement joins TRBV24-1 to TRBJ1-5; D unclear. Germline V CDR1 and CDR2: KGHDR, SFDVKD. The ends were cut back, 5 bases at V and 0 bases at J, with 7 bases in the middle. The CDR3 sequence is 14 residues long. CDR3 amino acids: CATSGGYSNQPQHF. CDR3 DNA sequence: TGTGCCACCAGTGGAGGCTATAGCAATCAGCCCCAGCATTTT.

The chain recombines TRBV19 with TRBJ2-1; a weak D match, TRBD1 (6 bases). In germline, CDR1 is LNHDA, CDR2 SQIVND (reference sequence). V was trimmed by 9 bases and J by 4 bases, leaving 10 bases between them. The CDR3 totals 12 residues. The CDR3 DNA follows: TGTGCCAGCCGAACAGGGTACAATGAGCAGTTCTTC. It yields the protein CASRTGYNEQFF. Together with reference TRBV19 and TRBJ2-1, the CDR3 gives the full variable domain: DGGITQSPKYLFRKEGQNVTLSCEQNLNHDAMYWYRQDPGQGLRLIYYSQIVNDFQKGDIAEGYSVSREKKESFPLTVTSAQKNPTAFYLCASRTGYNEQFFGPGTRLTVL.

The chain carries TRBV5-1 and TRBJ2-7, with TRBD1 as a possible D gene (5 bases). Germline loops: CDR1 SGHRS, CDR2 YFSETQ. Between the trimmed V and J ends, which lost 3 bases and 2 bases, there was a span of 15 bases. The CDR3 contains 15 residues. The CDR3 region is CASSSTFRAAYEQYF. CDR3 DNA sequence: TGCGCCAGCAGCTCGACCTTCAGGGCGGCCTACGAGCAGTACTTC.